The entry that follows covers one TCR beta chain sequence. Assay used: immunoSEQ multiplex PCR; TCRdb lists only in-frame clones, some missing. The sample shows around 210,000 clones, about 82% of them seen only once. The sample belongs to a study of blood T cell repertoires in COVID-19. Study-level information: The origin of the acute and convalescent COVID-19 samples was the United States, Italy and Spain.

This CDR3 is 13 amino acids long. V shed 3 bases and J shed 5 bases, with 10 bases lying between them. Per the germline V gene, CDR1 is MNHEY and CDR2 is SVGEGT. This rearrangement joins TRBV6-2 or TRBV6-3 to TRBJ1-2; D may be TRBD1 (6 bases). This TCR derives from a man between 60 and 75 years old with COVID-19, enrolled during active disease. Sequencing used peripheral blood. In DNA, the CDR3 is TGTGCCAGCAGTTATGGGGGCTCTTATGGCTACACCTTC. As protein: CASSYGGSYGYTF.